One T cell receptor (beta chain) is described in this entry. The entry originates in a study of blood T cell repertoires in COVID-19. Study-wide background: The cDNA or gDNA used as material had been derived from T cells, B-cell-depleted T cells, or PBMCs.

Only in-frame clones appear in the TCRdb table, and some are missing; sequencing was by immunoSEQ multiplex PCR. The table records roughly 67,000 clones, around 84% of them present only once. The sequenced sample was peripheral blood. This TCR came from a man in his fifties or sixties with acute or convalescent COVID-19.

The CDR3 is CASSQQAAGATDTQYF. For the CDR3, the DNA is TGCGCCAGCAGCCAACAAGCAGCGGGAGCAACAGATACGCAGTATTTT. The chain is built from TRBV4-1 and TRBJ2-3; 8 positions match TRBD2. CDR1 MGHRA and CDR2 YSYEKL come from the germline V gene. Trimming cost V 2 bases and J 3 bases; bases outside gene matches: 7. This CDR3 is 16 amino acids long.